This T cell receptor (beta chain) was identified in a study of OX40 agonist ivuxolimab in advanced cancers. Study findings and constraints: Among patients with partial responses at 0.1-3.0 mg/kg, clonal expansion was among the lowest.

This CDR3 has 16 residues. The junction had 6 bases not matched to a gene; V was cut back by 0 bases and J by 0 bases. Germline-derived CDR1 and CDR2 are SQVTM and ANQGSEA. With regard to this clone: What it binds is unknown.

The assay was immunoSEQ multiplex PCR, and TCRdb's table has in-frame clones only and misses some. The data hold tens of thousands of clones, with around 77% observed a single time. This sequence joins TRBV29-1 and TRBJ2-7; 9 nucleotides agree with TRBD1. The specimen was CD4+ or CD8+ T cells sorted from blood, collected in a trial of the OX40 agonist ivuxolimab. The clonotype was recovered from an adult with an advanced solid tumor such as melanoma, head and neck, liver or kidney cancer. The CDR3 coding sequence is TGCAGCGTTGAAGATCCGAGACAGGGGGACTCCTACGAGCAGTACTTC. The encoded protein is CSVEDPRQGDSYEQYF.